The 13 T cell receptor beta chains listed next were all sequenced from one sample in a study of patients and donors after allogeneic stem cell transplantation. TCRdb re-analysed the RT-PCR reads in MiXCR, keeping a single row per CDR3 protein. The table records 200,000 to 250,000 distinct CDR3 sequences, around an eighth of them present only once. Sequenced sample: blood, either unsorted or a sorted T cell fraction (not recorded which). All receptors derive from a human donor who was either an allogeneic HSCT recipient or a stem cell or donor lymphocyte infusion donor (not recorded which). It is not recorded whose cells these are; they may come from a transplant donor.

This clonotype has more than one count but fewer than ten. The genes are TRBV20-1 and TRBJ1-1; TRBD1 might be the D (6 bases). The ends were cut back, 5 bases at V and 2 bases at J, with 12 bases in the middle. This CDR3 spans 13 amino acids. Germline values: CDR1 DFQATT, CDR2 SNEGSKA (reference sequence). CDR3 nucleotide sequence: TGCAGTGCTCGCAGGGGACACAACACTGAAGCTTTCTTT. Translation gives CSARRGHNTEAFF.

This clonotype was picked up many times. This rearrangement joins TRBV19 to TRBJ1-2; 8 bases map to TRBD1. V shed 7 bases, J shed 7 bases, and the junction held 8 bases outside the gene matches. The CDR3 is 13 amino acids. Germline values: CDR1 LNHDA, CDR2 SQIVND (reference sequence). The CDR3 reads CASTFDRGGGYTF. The CDR3 DNA is TGTGCCAGTACCTTCGACAGGGGTGGTGGCTACACCTTC.

This clonotype was detected only a few times. The chain is built from TRBV18 and TRBJ1-2; the D gene is possibly TRBD1 (5 bases). CDR1 is KGHSH, CDR2 LQKENI, per germline. V gave up 4 bases and J gave up 6 bases, with 18 bases separating them. The CDR3 consists of 15 residues. The DNA of the CDR3 is TGTGCCAGCTCACAAAAGATATCGGGGGTTGATGGCTACACCTTC. Its translation: CASSQKISGVDGYTF.

This chain connects TRBV7-7 to TRBJ2-1; D gene ambiguous. CDR1 and CDR2 from the germline V gene are SSHAT and FNYEAQ (reference sequence). This CDR3 is 13 amino acids long. Trimming removed 4 bases from V and 6 bases from J, with 10 bases in between. The CDR3 reads CASSWGPFNEQFF. The CDR3 bases are TGTGCCAGCAGCTGGGGTCCCTTCAATGAGCAGTTCTTC.

This clonotype has a count of ten or more. V usage is TRBV28 and J usage is TRBJ2-5; D might be TRBD2 (5 bases). V gave up 6 bases and J gave up 4 bases, with 18 bases separating them. Germline V gives CDR1 MDHEN, CDR2 SYDVKM. CDR3 length equals 15 residues. The CDR3 sequence: CASSLPAGERETQYF. CDR3 sequence (DNA): TGTGCCAGCAGCCTCCCCGCGGGCGAAAGAGAGACCCAGTACTTC.

This clonotype was counted between two and nine times. The chain combines TRBV12-3 or TRBV12-4 with TRBJ1-6; no firm D call. Trimming took 2 bases from V and 6 from J, leaving 8 bases between them. The length of the CDR3 is 14 residues. The DNA of the CDR3 is TGTGCCAGCAGTTTAACTAGTAGTAATTCACCCCTCCACTTT. Translated, it gives CASSLTSSNSPLHF.

This clonotype was seen many times. The rearrangement joins TRBV29-1 to TRBJ2-1, with TRBD2 matching over 13 bases. Germline V gene data show CDR1 as SQVTM and CDR2 as ANQGSEA. The V gene end was trimmed by 6 bases and the J gene end by 9 bases; junction bases not matched to a gene: 11. CDR3 length equals 15 residues. CDR3 nucleotides: TGCAGCGTCCGCACTAGCGGGGGGGCCTTGGGTGAGCAGTTCTTC. The encoded protein is CSVRTSGGALGEQFF.

The sample holds many counts of this clonotype. The rearrangement links TRBV2 to TRBJ2-1; no reliable D call. Germline CDR1 and CDR2: SNHLY and FYNNEI. Between the trimmed V and J ends, which lost 6 bases and 5 bases, there was a span of 14 bases. The CDR3 sequence is 14 residues long. The CDR3 spells CASRAKVTHNEQFF. The CDR3 nucleotides read TGTGCCAGCAGGGCGAAGGTTACCCACAATGAGCAGTTCTTC.

The chain has TRBV5-6 and TRBJ2-3; 9 positions match TRBD1. Trimming at V came to 1 base and at J to 2 bases, leaving 8 bases not matched to a gene. CDR1 SGHDT and CDR2 YYEEEE come from the germline V gene. The length of the CDR3 is 17 residues. The CDR3 sequence is CASSLYLGQGATDTQYF. The DNA of the CDR3 is TGTGCCAGCAGCTTGTATTTGGGACAGGGTGCCACAGATACGCAGTATTTT.

The chain's CDR3 is CASKSGGARTDTQYF. CDR3 sequence (DNA): TGTGCCAGCAAATCCGGCGGGGCCCGCACAGATACGCAGTATTTT. The chain is built from TRBV2 and TRBJ2-3; possible D gene TRBD2, 6 bases. The CDR3 spans 15 residues. Trimming removed 7 bases at V and 1 base at J, with 15 bases between. Germline CDR1 and CDR2: SNHLY and FYNNEI.

The genes are TRBV19 and TRBJ2-1; the D is unclear. The CDR3 loop spans 16 amino acids. Germline V gene sequence: CDR1 LNHDA, CDR2 SQIVND (reference sequence). Trimming took 0 bases from V and 0 from J, leaving 9 bases between them. CDR3 amino acids: CASSIDVGSSYNEQFF. CDR3 sequence (DNA): TGTGCCAGTAGTATAGACGTGGGTAGCTCCTACAATGAGCAGTTCTTC. Full variable domain (rest looked up from reference TRBV19 and TRBJ2-1): DGGITQSPKYLFRKEGQNVTLSCEQNLNHDAMYWYRQDPGQGLRLIYYSQIVNDFQKGDIAEGYSVSREKKESFPLTVTSAQKNPTAFYLCASSIDVGSSYNEQFFGPGTRLTVL.

The V call is TRBV15, the J call TRBJ1-3, with 11 bases matching TRBD1. Per the germline V gene, CDR1 is LNHNV and CDR2 is YYDKDF (reference sequence). The CDR3 is made up of 15 amino acids. Trimming at V came to 3 bases and at J to 6 bases, leaving 4 bases not matched to a gene. CDR3 protein: CATSRSGQGANTIYF. As DNA, the CDR3 is TGTGCCACCAGCAGGTCCGGACAGGGGGCAAACACCATATATTTT.

This clonotype has ten or more counts. The V gene is TRBV4-2, the J gene TRBJ2-7; 7 bases map to TRBD1. The germline V gene encodes CDR1 LGHNA and CDR2 YNFKEQ. The ends lost 1 base at V and 6 bases at J; junction bases unmatched: 6. This CDR3 has 14 residues. The CDR3 bases are TGTGCCAGCAGCCAAGTCCACGCAGGGGGCGAGCAGTACTTC. It codes for CASSQVHAGGEQYF.